This TCR beta chain was sequenced in a study of T cells in Graves' hyperthyroidism and ophthalmopathy. Trimming cost V 0 bases and J 7 bases, with 7 bases left between them. The CDR3 is 13 amino acids. Germline values: CDR1 LGHNA, CDR2 YSLEER. Amplification of TCR beta CDR3 regions was performed using RNA transcripts as template. When the TCR CDR3 underwent first-round RT-PCR, the HTBI primer set was used. TCRdb redid the calling of the multiplex PCR reads with MiXCR, one entry per CDR3 protein. The table lists 600,000 or so distinct CDR3 sequences, about 14% of them singletons. This clonotype was seen once.

The receptor was isolated from a woman between 45 and 60 years old with Graves' ophthalmopathy. V gene TRBV4-3 combines with J gene TRBJ1-5, with no clear D. Source material: blood. The DNA for the CDR3 is TGCGCCAGCAGCCAAGAGGGCCGCCAGCCCCAGCATTTT. It is translated as CASSQEGRQPQHF.